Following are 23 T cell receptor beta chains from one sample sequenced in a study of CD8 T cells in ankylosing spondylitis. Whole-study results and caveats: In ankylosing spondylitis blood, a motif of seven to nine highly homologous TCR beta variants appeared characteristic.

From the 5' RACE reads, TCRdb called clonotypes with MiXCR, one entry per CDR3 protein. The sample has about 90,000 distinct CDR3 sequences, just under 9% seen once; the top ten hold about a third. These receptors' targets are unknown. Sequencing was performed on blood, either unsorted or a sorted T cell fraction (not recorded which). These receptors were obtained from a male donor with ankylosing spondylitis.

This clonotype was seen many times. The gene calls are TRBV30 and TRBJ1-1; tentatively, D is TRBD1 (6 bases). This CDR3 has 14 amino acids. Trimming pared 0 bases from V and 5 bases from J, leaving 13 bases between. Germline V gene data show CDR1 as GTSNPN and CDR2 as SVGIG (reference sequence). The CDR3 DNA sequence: TGTGCCTGGAGTGTAGGGGGGGCAGGAACTGAAGCTTTCTTT. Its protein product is CAWSVGGAGTEAFF.

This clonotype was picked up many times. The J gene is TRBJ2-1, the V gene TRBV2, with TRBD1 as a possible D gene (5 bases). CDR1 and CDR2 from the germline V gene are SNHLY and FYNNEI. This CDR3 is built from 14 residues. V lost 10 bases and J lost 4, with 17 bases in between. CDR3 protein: CAIPPAGRYNEQFF. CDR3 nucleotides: TGTGCCATCCCCCCGGCAGGGCGATACAATGAGCAGTTCTTC.

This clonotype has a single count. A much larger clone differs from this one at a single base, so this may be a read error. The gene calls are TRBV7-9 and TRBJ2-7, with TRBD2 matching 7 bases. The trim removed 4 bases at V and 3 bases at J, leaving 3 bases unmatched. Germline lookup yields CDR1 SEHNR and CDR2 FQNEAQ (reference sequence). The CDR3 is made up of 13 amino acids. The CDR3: CASSSGGLYEQYF. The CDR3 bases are TGTGCCAGCAGCTCGGGAGGCCTCTACGAGCAGTACTTC.

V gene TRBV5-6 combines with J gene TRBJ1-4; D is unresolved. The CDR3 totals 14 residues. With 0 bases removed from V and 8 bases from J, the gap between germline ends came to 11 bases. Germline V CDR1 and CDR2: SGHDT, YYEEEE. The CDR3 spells CASSLAAAGEKLFF. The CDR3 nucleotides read TGTGCCAGCAGCTTGGCCGCGGCGGGGGAAAAACTGTTTTTT.

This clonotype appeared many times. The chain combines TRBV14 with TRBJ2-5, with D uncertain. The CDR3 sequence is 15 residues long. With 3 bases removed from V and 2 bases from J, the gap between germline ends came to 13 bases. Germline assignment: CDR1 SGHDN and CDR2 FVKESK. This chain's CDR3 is CASSHGWATQETQYF. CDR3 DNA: TGTGCCAGCAGCCATGGGTGGGCTACTCAAGAGACCCAGTACTTC.

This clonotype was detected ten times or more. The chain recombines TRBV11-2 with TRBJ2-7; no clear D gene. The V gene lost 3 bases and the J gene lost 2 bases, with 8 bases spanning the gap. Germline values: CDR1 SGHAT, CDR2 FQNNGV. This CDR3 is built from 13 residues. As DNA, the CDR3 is TGTGCCAGCAGCTTTGGGATTACCTACGAGCAGTACTTC. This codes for CASSFGITYEQYF.

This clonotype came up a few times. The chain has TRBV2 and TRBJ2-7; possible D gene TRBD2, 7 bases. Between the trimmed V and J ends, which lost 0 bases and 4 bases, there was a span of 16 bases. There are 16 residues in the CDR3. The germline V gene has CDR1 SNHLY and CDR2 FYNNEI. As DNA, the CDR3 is TGTGCCAGCAGTGAAGCTGGGCAGGGAGGGGGATACGAGCAGTACTTC. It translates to CASSEAGQGGGYEQYF.

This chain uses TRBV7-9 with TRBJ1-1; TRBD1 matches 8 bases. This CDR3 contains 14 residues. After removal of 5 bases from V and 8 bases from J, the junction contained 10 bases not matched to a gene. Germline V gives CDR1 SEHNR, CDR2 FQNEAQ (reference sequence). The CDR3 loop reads CASSEDRGSYEAFF. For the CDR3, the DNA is TGTGCCAGCAGCGAAGACAGGGGATCCTACGAAGCTTTCTTT.

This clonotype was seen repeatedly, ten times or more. CDR3 bases: TGTGCCAGCAGCCTCCCCGGGAGTGGAGTCGATGAGCAGTTCTTC. Encoded protein: CASSLPGSGVDEQFF. The chain carries TRBV11-2 and TRBJ2-1; D may be TRBD2 (6 bases). Trimming stripped 5 bases from V and 8 bases from J, with 19 bases between. CDR3 length equals 15 residues. Germline CDR1 is SGHAT and CDR2 is FQNNGV. The full variable domain, completed using reference TRBV11-2 and TRBJ2-1, is EAGVAQSPRYKIIEKRQSVAFWCNPISGHATLYWYQQILGQGPKLLIQFQNNGVVDDSQLPKDRFSAERLKGVDSTLKIQPAKLEDSAVYLCASSLPGSGVDEQFFGPGTRLTVL.

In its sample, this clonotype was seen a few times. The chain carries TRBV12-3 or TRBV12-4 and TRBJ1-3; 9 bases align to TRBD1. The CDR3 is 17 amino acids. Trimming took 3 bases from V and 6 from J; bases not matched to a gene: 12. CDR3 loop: CASSLGQGINWENTIYF. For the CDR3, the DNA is TGTGCCAGCAGTTTGGGACAGGGTATTAATTGGGAAAACACCATATATTTT.

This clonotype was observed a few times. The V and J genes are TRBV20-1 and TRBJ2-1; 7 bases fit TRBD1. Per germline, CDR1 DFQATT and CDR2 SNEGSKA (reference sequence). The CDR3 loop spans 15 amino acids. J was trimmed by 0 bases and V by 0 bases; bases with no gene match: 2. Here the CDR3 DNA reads TGCAGTGCTAGAGATCGACAGGGCTCCTACAATGAGCAGTTCTTC. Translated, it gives CSARDRQGSYNEQFF.

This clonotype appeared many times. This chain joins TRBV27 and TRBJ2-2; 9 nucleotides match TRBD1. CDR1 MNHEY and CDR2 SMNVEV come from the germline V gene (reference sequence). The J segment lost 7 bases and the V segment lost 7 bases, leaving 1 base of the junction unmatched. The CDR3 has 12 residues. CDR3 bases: TGTGCCAGCAAGACAGGGGGCGGGGAGCTGTTTTTT. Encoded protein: CASKTGGGELFF.

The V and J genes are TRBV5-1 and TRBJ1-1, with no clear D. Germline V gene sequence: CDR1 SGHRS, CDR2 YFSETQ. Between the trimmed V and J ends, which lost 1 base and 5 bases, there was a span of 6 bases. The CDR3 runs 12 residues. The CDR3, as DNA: TGCGCCAGCAGCTTGTTTGGTACTGAAGCTTTCTTT. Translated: CASSLFGTEAFF.

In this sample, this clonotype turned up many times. The CDR3 loop reads CASSLGMDPNYNEQFF. The CDR3 nucleotides read TGTGCCAGCAGCTTAGGAATGGACCCCAACTACAATGAGCAGTTCTTC. The chain uses TRBV7-2 and TRBJ2-1; the D is unclear. The CDR3 is made up of 16 amino acids. Germline values: CDR1 SGHTA, CDR2 FQGNSA. The V end was cut by 1 base, the J end by 3 bases, with 13 bases between.

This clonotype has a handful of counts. In nucleotides, the CDR3 is TGTGCCAGCAGCTTTCTAGCTAGCGGGAATACCGGGGAGCTGTTTTTT. Translating it yields CASSFLASGNTGELFF. The chain carries TRBV5-6 and TRBJ2-2, with 9 nucleotides matching TRBD2. CDR3 size: 16 residues. Germline V gene data show CDR1 as SGHDT and CDR2 as YYEEEE. Germline trimming cut 2 bases from V and 5 bases from J; bases unmatched to any gene: 7.

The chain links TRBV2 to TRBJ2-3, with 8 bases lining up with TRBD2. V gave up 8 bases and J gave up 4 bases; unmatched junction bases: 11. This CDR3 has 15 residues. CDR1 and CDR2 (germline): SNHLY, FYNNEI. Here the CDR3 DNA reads TGTGCCAGCCCTGAGCAGCGGGAGAGCGCAGATACGCAGTATTTT. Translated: CASPEQRESADTQYF.

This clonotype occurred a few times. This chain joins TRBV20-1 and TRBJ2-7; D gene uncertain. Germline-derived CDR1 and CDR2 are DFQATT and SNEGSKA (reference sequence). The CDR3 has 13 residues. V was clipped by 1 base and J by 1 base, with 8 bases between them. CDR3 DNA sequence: TGCAGTGCTAGAGGGGTCGATTCCTACGAGCAGTACTTC. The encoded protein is CSARGVDSYEQYF.

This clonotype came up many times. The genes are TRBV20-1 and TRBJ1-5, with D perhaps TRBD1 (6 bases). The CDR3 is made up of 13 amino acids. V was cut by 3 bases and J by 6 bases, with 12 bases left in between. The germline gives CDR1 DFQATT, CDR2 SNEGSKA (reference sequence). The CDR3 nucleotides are TGCAGTGCTAGGTTCGGGGGCTCTCAGCCCCAGCATTTT. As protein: CSARFGGSQPQHF.

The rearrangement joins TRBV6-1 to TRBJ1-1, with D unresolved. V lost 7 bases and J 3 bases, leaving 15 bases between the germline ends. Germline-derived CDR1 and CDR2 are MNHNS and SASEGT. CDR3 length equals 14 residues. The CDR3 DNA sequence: TGTGCCAGCATGGAGGCAGAGGGCCACACTGAAGCTTTCTTT. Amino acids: CASMEAEGHTEAFF.

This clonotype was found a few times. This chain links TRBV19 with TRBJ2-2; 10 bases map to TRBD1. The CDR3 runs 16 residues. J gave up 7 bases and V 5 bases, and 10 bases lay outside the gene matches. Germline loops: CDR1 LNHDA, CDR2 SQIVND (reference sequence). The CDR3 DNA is TGTGCCAGTAGTTCCGTGACAGGGGGCGTTGTCGGGGAGCTGTTTTTT. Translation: CASSSVTGGVVGELFF.

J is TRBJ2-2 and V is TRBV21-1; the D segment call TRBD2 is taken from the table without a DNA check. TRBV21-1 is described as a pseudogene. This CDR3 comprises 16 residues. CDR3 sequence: CASGASRRENTGELFF. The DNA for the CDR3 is TGTGCCAGCGGCGCTAGCAGGAGGGAGAACACCGGGGAGCTGTTTTTT.

CDR3 protein: CASSSTGLANEKLFF. CDR3 DNA: TGTGCCAGCAGCTCTACAGGGCTAGCTAATGAAAAACTGTTTTTT. The gene calls are TRBV27 and TRBJ1-4, with D maybe TRBD1 (6 bases). Germline assignment: CDR1 MNHEY and CDR2 SMNVEV (reference sequence). V lost 6 bases to trimming and J lost 3 bases, with 14 bases between them. The CDR3 covers 15 residues.

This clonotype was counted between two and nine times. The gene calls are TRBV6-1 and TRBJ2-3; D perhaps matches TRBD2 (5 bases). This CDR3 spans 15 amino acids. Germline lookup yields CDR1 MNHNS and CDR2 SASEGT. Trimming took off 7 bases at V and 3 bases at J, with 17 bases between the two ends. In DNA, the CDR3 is TGTGCCAGCATCACGGGGTACGGTTGGACAGATACGCAGTATTTT. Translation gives CASITGYGWTDTQYF.